This is a list of T cell receptor beta chains from one sample in a study of OX40 agonist ivuxolimab in advanced cancers. Using immunoSEQ multiplex PCR, the repertoire was profiled, and TCRdb retains in-frame clones only, with some absent. Found here are 58,000 or so clones, approximately 82% of them singletons; the top ten hold 2.5% to 4%. The specimen was CD4+ or CD8+ T cells sorted from blood, collected in a trial of the OX40 agonist ivuxolimab. The receptors here all came from an adult with an advanced solid tumor such as melanoma, head and neck, liver or kidney cancer. CDR3s include the opening cysteine and the closing phenylalanine or tryptophan. Fields, in order: V gene, CDR3 length, D gene, clone size, J gene, CDR3 DNA, CDR3 protein. A D gene is named only where the DNA matches it firmly. A row's size may be missing; if present it is once, few, many or a size class.

V gene: TRBV23-1
CDR3 length: 13
D gene: -
clone size: -
J gene: TRBJ1-5
CDR3 DNA: TGCGCCAGAGCCGCATGGAGCAATCAGCCCCAGCATTTT
CDR3 protein: CARAAWSNQPQHF

V gene: TRBV29-1
CDR3 length: 10
D gene: -
clone size: -
J gene: TRBJ2-3
CDR3 DNA: TGCAGCGTTGGGGGAGATACGCAGTATTTT
CDR3 protein: CSVGGDTQYF

V gene: TRBV4-2
CDR3 length: 17
D gene: TRBD2
clone size: -
J gene: TRBJ2-5
CDR3 DNA: TGTGCCAGCAGCCAGGGGTCCGGGACTAGCGGCCAAGAGACCCAGTACTTC
CDR3 protein: CASSQGSGTSGQETQYF

V gene: TRBV7-9
CDR3 length: 13
D gene: -
clone size: -
J gene: TRBJ1-2
CDR3 DNA: TGTGCCAGCAGCCCCATTCTAAACTATGGCTACACCTTC
CDR3 protein: CASSPILNYGYTF

V gene: TRBV30
CDR3 length: 15
D gene: -
clone size: -
J gene: TRBJ2-1
CDR3 DNA: TGTGCCTGGACTATGGTGGCAGGGATAAGAAATGAGCAGTTCTTC
CDR3 protein: CAWTMVAGIRNEQFF

V gene: TRBV30
CDR3 length: 15
D gene: TRBD2
clone size: -
J gene: TRBJ2-3
CDR3 DNA: TGTGCCTGGAAGTCGGGGGGGACTAGCACAGATACGCAGTATTTT
CDR3 protein: CAWKSGGTSTDTQYF

V gene: TRBV4-2
CDR3 length: 14
D gene: -
clone size: -
J gene: TRBJ1-1
CDR3 DNA: TGTGCCAGCAGCCAAGAGTTGGGCGCCACTGAAGCTTTCTTT
CDR3 protein: CASSQELGATEAFF

V gene: TRBV10-3
CDR3 length: 17
D gene: -
clone size: -
J gene: TRBJ1-2
CDR3 DNA: TGTGCCATCAGTGAGAGTCGGTTAAGACGGTCGAACTATGGCTACACCTTC
CDR3 protein: CAISESRLRRSNYGYTF

V gene: TRBV19
CDR3 length: 11
D gene: -
clone size: -
J gene: TRBJ2-5
CDR3 DNA: TGTGCCAGTAGTATAGCTGAGACCCAGTACTTC
CDR3 protein: CASSIAETQYF

V gene: TRBV5-1
CDR3 length: 15
D gene: -
clone size: -
J gene: TRBJ2-1
CDR3 DNA: TGCGCCAGCAGCTTAGGACAGCTCCCCAACAATGAGCAGTTCTTC
CDR3 protein: CASSLGQLPNNEQFF

V gene: TRBV11-2
CDR3 length: 15
D gene: -
clone size: few
J gene: TRBJ2-1
CDR3 DNA: TGTGCCAGCAGCCCTAACAGGGTGACAAGCAATGAGCAGTTCTTC
CDR3 protein: CASSPNRVTSNEQFF

V gene: TRBV7-8
CDR3 length: 18
D gene: -
clone size: -
J gene: TRBJ2-6
CDR3 DNA: TGTGCCAGCAGCTTAGGAGCGTTGCGGAGCTCTGGGGCCAACGTCCTGACTTTC
CDR3 protein: CASSLGALRSSGANVLTF

V gene: TRBV19
CDR3 length: 15
D gene: -
clone size: -
J gene: TRBJ2-1
CDR3 DNA: TGTGCCAGTAGTATGGGCAGGGGGGCCTACAATGAGCAGTTCTTC
CDR3 protein: CASSMGRGAYNEQFF

V gene: TRBV19
CDR3 length: 17
D gene: TRBD1
clone size: -
J gene: TRBJ2-6
CDR3 DNA: TGTGCCAGTAGTGACAGGGGTTTGGGGACCGGGGCCAACGTCCTGACTTTC
CDR3 protein: CASSDRGLGTGANVLTF

V gene: TRBV6-6
CDR3 length: 15
D gene: -
clone size: -
J gene: TRBJ1-1
CDR3 DNA: TGTGCCAGCAGTTACTCGCGGGGGGGAGACACTGAAGCTTTCTTT
CDR3 protein: CASSYSRGGDTEAFF

V gene: TRBV28
CDR3 length: 14
D gene: -
clone size: -
J gene: TRBJ1-1
CDR3 DNA: TGTGCCAGCGGAGGCGGGGGGCCTGCCACTGAAGCTTTCTTT
CDR3 protein: CASGGGGPATEAFF

V gene: TRBV4-1
CDR3 length: 15
D gene: TRBD1
clone size: -
J gene: TRBJ1-5
CDR3 DNA: TGCGCCAGCAGCCAAGACCGGCAGGGGGCTCAGCCCCAGCATTTT
CDR3 protein: CASSQDRQGAQPQHF

V gene: TRBV9
CDR3 length: 14
D gene: -
clone size: -
J gene: TRBJ2-2
CDR3 DNA: TGTGCCAGCACCTCAGGGGCGAACACCGGGGAGCTGTTTTTT
CDR3 protein: CASTSGANTGELFF